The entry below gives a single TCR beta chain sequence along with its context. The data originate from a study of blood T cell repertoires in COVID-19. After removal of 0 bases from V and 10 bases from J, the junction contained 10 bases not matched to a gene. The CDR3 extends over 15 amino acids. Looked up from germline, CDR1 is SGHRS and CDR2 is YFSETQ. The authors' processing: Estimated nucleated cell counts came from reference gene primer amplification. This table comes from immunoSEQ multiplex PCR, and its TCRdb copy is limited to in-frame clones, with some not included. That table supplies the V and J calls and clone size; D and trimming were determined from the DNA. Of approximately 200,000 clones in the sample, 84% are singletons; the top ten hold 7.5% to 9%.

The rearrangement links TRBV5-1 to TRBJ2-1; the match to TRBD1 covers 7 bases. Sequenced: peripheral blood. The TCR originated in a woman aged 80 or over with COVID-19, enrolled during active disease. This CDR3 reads CASSLARTGLGEQFF. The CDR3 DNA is TGCGCCAGCAGCTTGGCCCGGACAGGCCTAGGGGAGCAGTTCTTC.